This is a list of T cell receptor beta chains from one sample in a study of shared clonotypes between healthy human individuals. This table comes from immunoSEQ multiplex PCR, and its TCRdb copy is limited to in-frame clones, with some not included. The data contain approximately 1,500,000 clones, around 97% of them singletons. The specimen sequenced was naive CD4+ T cells sorted from blood. The receptors were sampled from a young man in good health. Both conserved end residues are part of each CDR3. Clone size appears in some rows only: once, few, many, or a class for an expanded clone.

clone size	V gene	J gene	CDR3 protein
.	TRBV2	TRBJ1-4	CASRTSRDEKLFF
.	TRBV28	TRBJ1-2	CASSSPGDGYTF
.	TRBV28	TRBJ2-1	CASTSGIRYNEQFF
.	TRBV4-2	TRBJ2-7	CASSQGARRELNEQYF
once	TRBV5-1	TRBJ2-1	CASSLAGPTDPNEQFF
.	TRBV27	TRBJ1-4	CASRAQGTNEKLFF
.	TRBV19	TRBJ1-4	CASSSHRMINEKLFF
few	TRBV5-1	TRBJ2-7	CASSPRMDSGYEQYF
.	TRBV9	TRBJ2-3	CASSVALAGATDTQYF
.	TRBV21-1	TRBJ2-7	CASSKELRPEAYEQYF
.	TRBV18	TRBJ2-5	CASSRQGRKETQYF
.	TRBV30	TRBJ2-1	CAWSGFTGTSGRSHNEQFF
.	TRBV28	TRBJ2-4	CASSLPGGNIQYF
.	TRBV6-5	TRBJ2-5	CASSYSWGQQETQYF
.	TRBV9	TRBJ2-1	CASSVDRPSSGSQYNEQFF
.	TRBV2	TRBJ2-7	CASSEQGASYEQYF
once	TRBV5-1	TRBJ2-7	CASSLGQASYEQYF
.	TRBV5-4	TRBJ2-5	CASSRTGVETQYF